This T cell receptor (beta chain) was sequenced for a study of blood T cell repertoires in COVID-19. The data were produced by immunoSEQ multiplex PCR, yet TCRdb's version contains in-frame clones alone and is incomplete. This sample has fewer than 700,000 clones, with about 89% found just once. CDR3 length: 12 amino acids. V gave up 1 base and J gave up 8 bases, with 8 bases separating them. CDR1 and CDR2 from the germline V gene are SGHNT and YENEEA. This chain links TRBV11-3 with TRBJ1-1, with D unresolved. The origin of this receptor is a woman in her forties or fifties with COVID-19, enrolled during active disease. The sequencing input was peripheral blood. The DNA for the CDR3 is TGTGCCAGCAGCTTAGGGGTCGGGGAAGCTTTCTTT. Translation: CASSLGVGEAFF.